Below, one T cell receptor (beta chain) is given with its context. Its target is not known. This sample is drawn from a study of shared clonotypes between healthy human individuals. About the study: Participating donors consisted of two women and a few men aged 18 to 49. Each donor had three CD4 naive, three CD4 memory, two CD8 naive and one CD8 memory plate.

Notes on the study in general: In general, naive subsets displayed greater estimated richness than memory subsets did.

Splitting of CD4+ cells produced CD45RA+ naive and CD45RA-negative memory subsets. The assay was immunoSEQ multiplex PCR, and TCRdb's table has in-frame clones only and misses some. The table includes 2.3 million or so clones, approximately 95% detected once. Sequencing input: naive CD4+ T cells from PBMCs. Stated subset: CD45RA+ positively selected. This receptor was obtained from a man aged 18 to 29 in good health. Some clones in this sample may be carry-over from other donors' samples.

The CDR3 here is CASSLVTGRTEAFF. DNA for the CDR3: TGCGCCAGCAGCTTGGTTACAGGGCGCACTGAAGCTTTCTTT. The chain combines TRBV5-1 with TRBJ1-1; tentatively, D is TRBD1 (6 bases). Germline V gene data show CDR1 as SGHRS and CDR2 as YFSETQ. CDR3 size: 14 residues. V was trimmed by 0 bases and J by 4 bases, leaving 10 bases between them.